Shown below are 2 T cell receptor beta chains from a single sample sequenced in a study of Graves' ophthalmopathy and Graves' hyperthyroidism. Amplified material comprised TCR beta CDR3 regions derived from RNA transcripts. The first round was an RT-PCR with HTBI primers, and the second round was a multiplex PCR. TCRdb re-derived calls from the multiplex PCR reads in MiXCR, one entry per CDR3 protein. The sample holds roughly 400,000 distinct CDR3 sequences, approximately 15% seen once. The sequencing input was peripheral blood. The receptors here all came from a woman under 30 with stable Graves' hyperthyroidism.

The table lists this clonotype with many counts. V is TRBV6-5 and J is TRBJ2-7; 7 nucleotides match TRBD1. The junction had 8 bases not matched to a gene; V was cut back by 3 bases and J by 3 bases. CDR1 and CDR2 from the germline V gene are MNHEY and SVGAGI. This CDR3 is 15 amino acids long. CDR3 DNA sequence: TGTGCCAGCAGTTATTACAGGGGAAAAGGCTACGAGCAGTACTTC. Its protein product is CASSYYRGKGYEQYF.

This clonotype was seen many times. The chain carries TRBV7-6 and TRBJ1-2; tentatively, D is TRBD1 (6 bases). CDR3 size: 14 residues. Trimming cost V 0 bases and J 7 bases, with 12 bases left between them. Germline loops: CDR1 SGHVS, CDR2 FNYEAQ. The CDR3 sequence is CASSLAGGGAGYTF. The CDR3 bases are TGTGCCAGCAGCTTAGCCGGGGGGGGCGCTGGCTACACCTTC. The entire variable domain, with the rest obtained from reference TRBV7-6 and TRBJ1-2, is as follows: GAGVSQSPRYKVTKRGQDVALRCDPISGHVSLYWYRQALGQGPEFLTYFNYEAQQDKSGLPNDRFSAERPEGSISTLTIQRTEQRDSAMYRCASSLAGGGAGYTFGSGTRLTVV.